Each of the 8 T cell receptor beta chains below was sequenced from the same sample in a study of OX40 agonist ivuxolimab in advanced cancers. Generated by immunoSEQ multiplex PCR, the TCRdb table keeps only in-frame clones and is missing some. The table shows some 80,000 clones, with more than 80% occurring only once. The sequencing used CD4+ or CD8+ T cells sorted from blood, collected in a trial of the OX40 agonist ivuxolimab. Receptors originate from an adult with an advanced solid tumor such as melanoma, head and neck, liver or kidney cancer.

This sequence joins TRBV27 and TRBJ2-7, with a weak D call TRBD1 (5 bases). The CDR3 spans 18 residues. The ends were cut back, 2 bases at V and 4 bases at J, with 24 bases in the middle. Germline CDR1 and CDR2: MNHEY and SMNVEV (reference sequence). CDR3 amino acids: CASSLRAIVTASPYEQYF. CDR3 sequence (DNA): TGTGCCAGCAGTTTAAGGGCAATTGTGACAGCTTCTCCTTACGAGCAGTACTTC.

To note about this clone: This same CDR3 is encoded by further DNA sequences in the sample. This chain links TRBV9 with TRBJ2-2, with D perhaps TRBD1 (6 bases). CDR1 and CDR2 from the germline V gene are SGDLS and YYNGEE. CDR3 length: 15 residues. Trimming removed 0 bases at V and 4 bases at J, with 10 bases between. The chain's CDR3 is CASSVDREGTGELFF. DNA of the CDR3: TGTGCCAGCAGCGTAGACAGGGAAGGCACCGGGGAGCTGTTTTTT.

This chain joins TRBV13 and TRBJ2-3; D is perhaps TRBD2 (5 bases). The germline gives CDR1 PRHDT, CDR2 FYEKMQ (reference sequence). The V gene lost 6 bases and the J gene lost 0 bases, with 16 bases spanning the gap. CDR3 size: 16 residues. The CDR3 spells CASRPWRVSSTDTQYF. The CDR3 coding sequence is TGTGCCAGCAGGCCGTGGCGGGTTTCTAGCACAGATACGCAGTATTTT.

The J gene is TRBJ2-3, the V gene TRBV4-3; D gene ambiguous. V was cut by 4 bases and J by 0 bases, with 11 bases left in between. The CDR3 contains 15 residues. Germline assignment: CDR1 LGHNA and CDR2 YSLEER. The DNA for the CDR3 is TGCGCCAGCAGCCTCATGCAGGCGAGCACAGATACGCAGTATTTT. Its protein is CASSLMQASTDTQYF.

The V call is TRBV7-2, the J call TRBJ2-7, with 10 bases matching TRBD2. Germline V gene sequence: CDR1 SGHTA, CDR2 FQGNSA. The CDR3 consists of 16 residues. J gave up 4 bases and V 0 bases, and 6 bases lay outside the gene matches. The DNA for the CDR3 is TGTGCCAGCAGCTTAGCGATCGCTAGCGGGAGATACGAGCAGTACTTC. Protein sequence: CASSLAIASGRYEQYF.

In nucleotides, the CDR3 is TGTGCCCTCAGCTTGGCTAGCGGCACCGGGGAGCTGTTTTTT. Encoded protein: CALSLASGTGELFF. J is TRBJ2-2 and V is TRBV7-9; 7 bases are a match to TRBD2. With 11 bases clipped from V and 4 bases from J, the junction kept 10 bases outside the gene matches. The CDR3 has 14 amino acids. Looked up from germline, CDR1 is SEHNR and CDR2 is FQNEAQ (reference sequence).

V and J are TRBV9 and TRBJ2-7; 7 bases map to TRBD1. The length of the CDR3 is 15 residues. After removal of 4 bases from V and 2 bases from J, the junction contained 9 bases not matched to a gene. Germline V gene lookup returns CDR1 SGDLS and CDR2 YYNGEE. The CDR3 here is CASSRTGTDTYEQYF. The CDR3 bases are TGTGCCAGCAGCAGGACCGGGACAGACACCTACGAGCAGTACTTC.

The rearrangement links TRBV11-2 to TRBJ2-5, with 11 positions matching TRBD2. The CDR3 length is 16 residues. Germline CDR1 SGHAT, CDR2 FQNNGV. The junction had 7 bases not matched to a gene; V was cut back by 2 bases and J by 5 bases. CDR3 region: CASSLLLAGVLETQYF. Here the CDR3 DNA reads TGTGCCAGCAGCTTACTACTAGCGGGAGTGCTGGAGACCCAGTACTTC. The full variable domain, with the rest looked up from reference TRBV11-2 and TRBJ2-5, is EAGVAQSPRYKIIEKRQSVAFWCNPISGHATLYWYQQILGQGPKLLIQFQNNGVVDDSQLPKDRFSAERLKGVDSTLKIQPAKLEDSAVYLCASSLLLAGVLETQYFGPGTRLLVL.